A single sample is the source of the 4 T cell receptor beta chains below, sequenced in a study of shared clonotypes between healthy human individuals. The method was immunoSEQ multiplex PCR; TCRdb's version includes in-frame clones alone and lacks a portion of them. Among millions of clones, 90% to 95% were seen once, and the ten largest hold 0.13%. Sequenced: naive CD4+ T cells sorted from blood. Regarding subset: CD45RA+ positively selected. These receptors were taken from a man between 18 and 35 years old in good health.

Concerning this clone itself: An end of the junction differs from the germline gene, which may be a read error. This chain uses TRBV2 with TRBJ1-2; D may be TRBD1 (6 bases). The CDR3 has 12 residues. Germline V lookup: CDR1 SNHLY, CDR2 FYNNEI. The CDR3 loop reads CASREGGGGYTF. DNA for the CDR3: TGTGCCAGCAGGGAAGGGGGAGGAGGCTACACCTTC. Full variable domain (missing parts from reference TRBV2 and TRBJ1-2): EPEVTQTPSHQVTQMGQEVILRCVPISNHLYFYWYRQILGQKVEFLVSFYNNEISEKSEIFDDQFSVERPDGSNFTLKIRSTKLEDSAMYFCASREGGGGYTFGSGTRLTVV.

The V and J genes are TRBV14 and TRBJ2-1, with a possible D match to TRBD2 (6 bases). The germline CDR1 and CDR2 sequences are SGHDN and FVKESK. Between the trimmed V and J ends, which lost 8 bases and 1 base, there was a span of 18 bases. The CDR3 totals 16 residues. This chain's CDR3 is CASRRAGLGSYNEQFF. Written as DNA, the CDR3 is TGTGCCAGCCGACGTGCGGGACTGGGGTCCTACAATGAGCAGTTCTTC.

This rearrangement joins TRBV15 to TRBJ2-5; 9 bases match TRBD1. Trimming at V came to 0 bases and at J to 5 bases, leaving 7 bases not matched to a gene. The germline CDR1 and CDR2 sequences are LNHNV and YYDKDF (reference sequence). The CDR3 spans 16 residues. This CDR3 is CATSRDFGDRGETQYF. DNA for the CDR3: TGTGCCACCAGCAGAGATTTCGGAGACAGGGGGGAGACCCAGTACTTC.

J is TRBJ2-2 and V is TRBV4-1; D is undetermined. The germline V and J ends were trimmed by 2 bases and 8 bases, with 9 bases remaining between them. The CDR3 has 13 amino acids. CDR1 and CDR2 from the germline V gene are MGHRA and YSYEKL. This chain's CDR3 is CASSQYPGGELFF. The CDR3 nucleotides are TGCGCCAGCAGCCAATATCCGGGTGGGGAGCTGTTTTTT.